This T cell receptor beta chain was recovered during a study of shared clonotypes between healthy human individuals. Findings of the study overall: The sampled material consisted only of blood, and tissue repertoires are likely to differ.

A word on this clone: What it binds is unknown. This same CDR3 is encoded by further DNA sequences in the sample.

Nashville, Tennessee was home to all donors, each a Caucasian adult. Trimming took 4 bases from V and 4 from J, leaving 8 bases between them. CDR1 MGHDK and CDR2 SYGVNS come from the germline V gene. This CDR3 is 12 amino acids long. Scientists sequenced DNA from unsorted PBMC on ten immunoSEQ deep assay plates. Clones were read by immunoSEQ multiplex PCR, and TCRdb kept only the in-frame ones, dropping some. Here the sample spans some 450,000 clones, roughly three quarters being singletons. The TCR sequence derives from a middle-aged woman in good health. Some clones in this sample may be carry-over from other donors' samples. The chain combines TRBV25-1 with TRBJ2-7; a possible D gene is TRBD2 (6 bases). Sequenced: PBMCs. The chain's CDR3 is CASSVAGYEQYF. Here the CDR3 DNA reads TGTGCCAGCAGTGTGGCGGGATACGAGCAGTACTTC.